This TCR beta chain was identified in a study of blood T cell repertoires in COVID-19. V lost 4 bases and J lost 3; bases outside the gene matches: 9. CDR1 SGHDT and CDR2 YYEEEE come from the germline V gene. This CDR3 spans 15 amino acids. Authors' data handling: Cell counts per sample came from amplifying reference gene primers. Some clones are missing from TCRdb's copy, which holds only in-frame ones; the method was immunoSEQ multiplex PCR. D and trimming were read from the DNA, whereas the V and J calls and clone size are those reported in that table. The sample yields about 76,000 clones, around 88% seen once.

J is TRBJ2-7 and V is TRBV5-6; TRBD1 matches 8 bases. The material sequenced was peripheral blood. This TCR came from a human donor in a cohort sampled during active COVID-19. The CDR3 nucleotides are TGTGCCAGCAGCACATGGACAGGGAGAGGCTACGAGCAGTACTTC. Translation: CASSTWTGRGYEQYF.